These 8 T cell receptor beta chains originate from one sample sequenced in a study of shared clonotypes between healthy human individuals. Sequencing used immunoSEQ multiplex PCR; TCRdb keeps in-frame clones, though not all of them. Of 2.3 million or so clones listed, 85% to 95% are singletons. Sequenced input: naive CD4+ T cells from PBMCs. The subset was: CD45RA+ positively selected. Every receptor here comes from a man aged 18 to 29 in good health. Some clones in this sample may be carry-over from other donors' samples.

V gene TRBV6-5 combines with J gene TRBJ2-7; 8 bases match TRBD2. In germline, CDR1 is MNHEY, CDR2 SVGAGI. The V and J ends lost 8 bases and 4 bases, in that order; junction bases with no gene match: 10. This CDR3 is 14 amino acids long. CDR3 nucleotide sequence: TGTGCCAGCGGAAGAGCGGGAGTGGGGTACGAGCAGTACTTC. Translation: CASGRAGVGYEQYF.

This sequence joins TRBV5-5 and TRBJ2-7, with TRBD2 matching 8 bases. Looked up from germline, CDR1 is SGHKS and CDR2 is YYEKEE (reference sequence). The CDR3 sequence is 15 residues long. V was pared by 0 bases and J by 6 bases, with 8 bases of the junction left unmatched. The CDR3 loop reads CASSLVPSGPLEQYF. The CDR3 nucleotides are TGTGCCAGCAGCTTGGTACCTAGCGGGCCCCTCGAGCAGTACTTC. The whole variable domain, filled in from reference TRBV5-5 and TRBJ2-7, reads DAGVTQSPTHLIKTRGQQVTLRCSPISGHKSVSWYQQVLGQGPQFIFQYYEKEERGRGNFPDRFSARQFPNYSSELNVNALLLGDSALYLCASSLVPSGPLEQYFGPGTRLTVT.

This sequence joins TRBV20-1 and TRBJ2-2; D gene ambiguous. The germline CDR1 and CDR2 sequences are DFQATT and SNEGSKA (reference sequence). The CDR3 sequence is 11 residues long. V dropped 1 base and J dropped 9 bases, with 6 bases sitting between them. The CDR3 sequence: CSARGGRELFF. The CDR3 DNA reads as TGCAGTGCTAGAGGAGGTCGGGAGCTGTTTTTT.

The rearrangement joins TRBV28 to TRBJ2-7, with a tentative D call TRBD2 (6 bases). Deletions cut 1 base from V and 2 bases from J, with 9 bases between. The CDR3 extends over 14 amino acids. Germline CDR1 is MDHEN and CDR2 is SYDVKM. CDR3 region: CASSLLGGAYEQYF. CDR3 DNA sequence: TGTGCCAGCAGTTTATTGGGGGGAGCCTACGAGCAGTACTTC.

This clone was seen once. The V call is TRBV4-2, the J call TRBJ2-1, with D perhaps matching TRBD2 (6 bases). Germline lookup yields CDR1 LGHNA and CDR2 YNFKEQ. Trimming took off 1 base at V and 2 bases at J, with 9 bases between the two ends. The CDR3 spans 15 residues. The CDR3 loop is CASSQGLATYNEQFF. CDR3 nucleotide sequence: TGTGCCAGCAGCCAAGGTCTAGCGACCTACAATGAGCAGTTCTTC.

The chain couples TRBV7-3 to TRBJ1-5, with a possible D match to TRBD1 (6 bases). Trimming took off 5 bases at V and 4 bases at J, with 21 bases between the two ends. The V gene's germline CDR1 is SGHTA and CDR2 FQGTGA. The length of the CDR3 is 17 residues. The CDR3 here is CASSLLYPGQLNQPQHF. In nucleotides, the CDR3 is TGTGCCAGCAGCCTACTCTACCCAGGACAGTTGAATCAGCCCCAGCATTTT.

The chain carries TRBV7-2 and TRBJ2-3, with 11 bases fitting TRBD2. Germline CDR1 and CDR2: SGHTA and FQGNSA. The CDR3 is 15 residues long. Trimming took 5 bases from V and 0 from J; bases not matched to a gene: 1. The CDR3 region is CASSRLAGSTDTQYF. The CDR3 DNA is TGTGCCAGCAGCAGACTAGCGGGGAGCACAGATACGCAGTATTTT.

About this clone itself: One end of the junction fails to match germline, which may point to a read error. This specimen includes other DNA sequences encoding the same CDR3. The rearrangement uses TRBV19 and TRBJ2-2, with 7 bases aligning to TRBD1. This CDR3 spans 14 amino acids. Germline loops: CDR1 LNHDA, CDR2 SQIVND (reference sequence). CDR3 sequence (DNA): TGTGCCAGTAGCATAGGGACAGCCACCGGGGAGCTGTTTTTT. Its translation is CASSIGTATGELFF.